These 21 T cell receptor beta chains originate from one sample sequenced in a study of shared clonotypes between healthy human individuals. Only in-frame clones appear in the TCRdb table, and some are missing; sequencing was by immunoSEQ multiplex PCR. The table includes millions of clones, approximately 95% detected once. The sequenced sample consisted of naive CD4+ T cells from PBMCs. Subset given: CD45RA+ positively selected. Receptor source: a man aged 18 to 30 in good health. Some clones in this sample may be carry-over from other donors' samples.

Comment on this clone: Other DNA sequences in the same sample also yield this CDR3. The rearrangement joins TRBV18 to TRBJ2-7, with a tentative D call TRBD1 (8 bases). The V end lost 3 bases, the J end lost 5 bases, and 14 bases lay between the germline ends. This CDR3 is 14 amino acids long. The germline CDR1 and CDR2 sequences are KGHSH and LQKENI. As DNA, the CDR3 is TGTGCCAGCTCACCCCGTACAGGGGGGGACGAGCAGTACTTC. Protein: CASSPRTGGDEQYF.

The chain combines TRBV7-8 with TRBJ1-5, with TRBD1 matching 7 bases. Germline loops: CDR1 SGHVS, CDR2 FQNEAQ. Trimming took 5 bases from V and 0 from J; bases not matched to a gene: 10. The CDR3 sequence is 17 residues long. This chain's CDR3 is CASSDAQGTYSNQPQHF. The CDR3 nucleotides read TGTGCCAGCAGCGACGCACAGGGGACATATAGCAATCAGCCCCAGCATTTT.

This chain uses TRBV2 with TRBJ1-1; TRBD1 agrees at 7 bases. There are 14 residues in the CDR3. In germline, CDR1 is SNHLY, CDR2 FYNNEI. The J segment lost 1 base and the V segment lost 6 bases, leaving 5 bases of the junction unmatched. CDR3 loop: CASSRQGPNTEAFF. Here the CDR3 DNA reads TGTGCCAGCAGCAGACAGGGCCCGAACACTGAAGCTTTCTTT.

CDR3 residues: CASSIQGARGYTF. CDR3 sequence (DNA): TGTGCCAGCAGTATCCAGGGGGCCCGTGGCTACACCTTC. The rearrangement links TRBV6-6 to TRBJ1-2; 8 bases map to TRBD1. Germline V gene data show CDR1 as MNHNY and CDR2 as SVGAGI (reference sequence). The J segment lost 7 bases and the V segment lost 5 bases, leaving 6 bases of the junction unmatched. The CDR3 spans 13 residues.

This clone is a singleton in its sample. The J gene is TRBJ1-2, the V gene TRBV5-1; 12 bases line up with TRBD1. The J segment lost 3 bases and the V segment lost 3 bases, leaving 6 bases of the junction unmatched. The CDR3 is 16 amino acids. In germline, CDR1 is SGHRS, CDR2 YFSETQ. The CDR3 region is CASSSGTGGMYYGYTF. The CDR3 coding sequence is TGCGCCAGCAGCTCGGGGACAGGGGGCATGTACTATGGCTACACCTTC.

V and J are TRBV2 and TRBJ1-3; D unresolved. This CDR3 is 10 amino acids long. The V gene's germline CDR1 is SNHLY and CDR2 FYNNEI. For the CDR3, the DNA is TGTGGCTCCTCTGGAAACACCATATATTTT. Amino acid sequence: CGSSGNTIYF.

V is TRBV5-1 and J is TRBJ2-7, with TRBD1 identical over 9 bases. The J segment lost 1 base and the V segment lost 7 bases, leaving 6 bases of the junction unmatched. The CDR3 contains 14 residues. Germline assignment: CDR1 SGHRS and CDR2 YFSETQ. CDR3 sequence: CASGTGTGSYEQYF. CDR3 DNA sequence: TGCGCCAGCGGCACCGGGACAGGGTCCTACGAGCAGTACTTC.

CDR3 protein: CAISEQGGVGNTIYF. The CDR3, as DNA: TGTGCCATCAGTGAGCAGGGGGGAGTAGGAAACACCATATATTTT. The chain employs TRBV10-3 and TRBJ1-3, with 7 bases matching TRBD1. The junction had 5 bases not matched to a gene; V was cut back by 2 bases and J by 4 bases. This CDR3 has 15 amino acids. Germline V gene data show CDR1 as ENHRY and CDR2 as SYGVKD.

V usage is TRBV5-1 and J usage is TRBJ2-7, with 10 bases that match TRBD1. Losses at the gene ends were 5 bases for V and 2 bases for J; bases not matched to a gene: 10. The germline gives CDR1 SGHRS, CDR2 YFSETQ. The CDR3 loop spans 16 amino acids. CDR3 sequence: CASRRSGTGVTYEQYF. In nucleotides, the CDR3 is TGCGCCAGCAGGAGGTCCGGGACAGGGGTGACCTACGAGCAGTACTTC.

With regard to this clone: This clone may be a read error of a much larger clone one base away. This chain uses TRBV2 with TRBJ2-5; unclear D gene. The V end was cut by 4 bases, the J end by 3 bases, with 3 bases between. Germline loops: CDR1 SNHLY, CDR2 FYNNEI. The CDR3 consists of 11 residues. CDR3 residues: CASSVEETQYF. The CDR3 DNA reads TGTGCCAGCAGTGTAGAAGAGACCCAGTACTTC. Based on the CDR3 plus reference TRBV2 and TRBJ2-5, the full variable domain is EPEVTQTPSHQVTQMGQEVILRCVPISNHLYFYWYRQILGQKVEFLVSFYNNEISEKSEIFDDQFSVERPDGSNFTLKIRSTKLEDSAMYFCASSVEETQYFGPGTRLLVL.

The chain carries TRBV6-5 and TRBJ2-1, with D perhaps assigned TRBD1 or TRBD2 (5 bases each). The CDR3 runs 15 residues. Germline CDR1 reads MNHEY; CDR2 reads SVGAGI. The V and J ends lost 6 bases and 4 bases respectively, with 16 bases between them. In DNA form, the CDR3 reads TGTGCCAGCAGCCTTGAGTGGGGACCTTACAATGAGCAGTTCTTC. Translation gives CASSLEWGPYNEQFF.

This clone has a single count. V and J are TRBV28 and TRBJ1-5; D is unresolved. The germline V and J ends were trimmed by 1 base and 0 bases, with 16 bases remaining between them. Per germline, CDR1 MDHEN and CDR2 SYDVKM. This CDR3 has 18 residues. In DNA, the CDR3 is TGTGCCAGCAGTTTATTACGGACGGAAGCACATAGCAATCAGCCCCAGCATTTT. Its translation: CASSLLRTEAHSNQPQHF.

The V and J genes are TRBV7-2 and TRBJ2-3, with 7 bases lining up with TRBD1. Germline assignment: CDR1 SGHTA and CDR2 FQGNSA. Trimming took 8 bases from V and 6 from J; bases not matched to a gene: 8. The length of the CDR3 is 13 residues. CDR3 DNA sequence: TGTGCCAGCGGGACGGGACAGAGGGATACGCAGTATTTT. This codes for CASGTGQRDTQYF.

This chain connects TRBV27 to TRBJ1-2, with D maybe TRBD1 (6 bases). Germline V lookup: CDR1 MNHEY, CDR2 SMNVEV (reference sequence). The V end lost 3 bases, the J end lost 4 bases, and 15 bases lay between the germline ends. The CDR3 totals 15 residues. The CDR3 region has the DNA TGTGCCAGCAGTTTGAAGGGGGAGCGGGGCTATGGCTACACCTTC. Translated, it gives CASSLKGERGYGYTF.

The V call is TRBV19, the J call TRBJ1-5; D call uncertain. From germline, CDR1 is LNHDA and CDR2 SQIVND (reference sequence). The CDR3 loop spans 15 amino acids. Trimming took off 6 bases at V and 3 bases at J, with 15 bases between the two ends. CDR3 nucleotide sequence: TGTGCCAGTAGCCCCAGAGGGTATCCCAATCAGCCCCAGCATTTT. It encodes CASSPRGYPNQPQHF.

V gene TRBV6-6 combines with J gene TRBJ2-3; D may be TRBD2 (6 bases). The CDR3 has 14 amino acids. The V gene lost 6 bases and the J gene lost 1 base, with 11 bases spanning the gap. The germline CDR1 and CDR2 sequences are MNHNY and SVGAGI (reference sequence). The chain's CDR3 is CASSLTGGTDTQYF. The CDR3 DNA sequence: TGTGCCAGCAGCCTCACGGGGGGCACAGATACGCAGTATTTT.

The count of this clone is one. CDR3 DNA: TGTGCCAGCAGTTTAACTGGCGGGGTCTCCTACGAGCAGTACTTC. This encodes CASSLTGGVSYEQYF. This chain joins TRBV28 and TRBJ2-7; D possibly corresponds to TRBD2 (6 bases). The CDR3 length is 15 residues. CDR1 is MDHEN, CDR2 SYDVKM, per germline. Trimming left V 2 bases short and J 0 bases short, with 11 bases between.

Notes on this clone: Other DNA sequences in this sample translate to the same CDR3. V gene TRBV7-3 combines with J gene TRBJ2-3, with D possibly matching TRBD1 (5 bases). This CDR3 has 13 residues. CDR1 is SGHTA and CDR2 is FQGTGA in the germline V gene. V lost 2 bases and J 4 bases, leaving 7 bases between the germline ends. The CDR3 sequence: CASSLQGPDTQYF. In DNA, the CDR3 is TGTGCCAGCAGCTTACAGGGCCCAGATACGCAGTATTTT. The full variable domain, its missing parts supplied by reference TRBV7-3 and TRBJ2-3, is GAGVSQTPSNKVTEKGKYVELRCDPISGHTALYWYRQSLGQGPEFLIYFQGTGAADDSGLPNDRFFAVRPEGSVSTLKIQRTERGDSAVYLCASSLQGPDTQYFGPGTRLTVL.

The V call is TRBV19, the J call TRBJ1-5; D gene uncertain. CDR3 length: 16 amino acids. The germline gives CDR1 LNHDA, CDR2 SQIVND (reference sequence). Trimming pared 7 bases from V and 2 bases from J, leaving 18 bases between. For the CDR3, the DNA is TGTGCCAGTATGATAAGGAGTGACTGGGGCAATCAGCCCCAGCATTTT. As protein: CASMIRSDWGNQPQHF.

This chain links TRBV10-2 with TRBJ1-6, with TRBD1 matching 7 bases. The ends lost 9 bases at V and 8 bases at J; junction bases unmatched: 7. Germline V lookup: CDR1 WSHSY, CDR2 SAAADI. CDR3 size: 13 residues. The CDR3, as DNA: TGCGCCAGTGGGTTTCAGGGGGATTCACCCCTCCACTTT. This gives the protein CASGFQGDSPLHF.

V usage is TRBV5-5 and J usage is TRBJ2-5; TRBD1 aligns across 11 bases. CDR3 length: 17 residues. V shed 3 bases, J shed 4 bases, and the junction held 11 bases outside the gene matches. Per the germline V gene, CDR1 is SGHKS and CDR2 is YYEKEE (reference sequence). CDR3 residues: CASSSRPGTGGLETQYF. DNA for the CDR3: TGTGCCAGCAGCTCCCGGCCTGGGACAGGGGGTCTAGAGACCCAGTACTTC.